Listed below are T cell receptor beta chains from one sample, sequenced in a study of T cells in Graves' hyperthyroidism and ophthalmopathy. TCRdb processed the multiplex PCR reads anew with MiXCR; each CDR3 protein has one entry. This table holds around 600,000 distinct CDR3 sequences, 45% found once. Sequences were obtained from peripheral blood or thyroid tissue (not recorded which). Receptor source: an adult man with Graves' disease, either hyperthyroidism or ophthalmopathy (not recorded which). Each CDR3 is given with its conserved first and last residue. D genes are given only for firm matches. A row's size may be missing; if present it is once, few, many or a size class.

CDR3nt: TGTGCCAGCAGTGAAGGGGTATGGCGGAACTCTGGAAACACCATATATTTT
CDR3aa: CASSEGVWRNSGNTIYF
len: 17
d_gene: -
v_gene: TRBV2
abundance: -
j_gene: TRBJ1-3

CDR3nt: TGTGCCAGCAGCCGAGCGGGAGAGCTATACGAGCAGTACTTC
CDR3aa: CASSRAGELYEQYF
len: 14
d_gene: TRBD2
v_gene: TRBV7-9
abundance: few
j_gene: TRBJ2-7

CDR3nt: TGTGCCAGCAGCCAAGGGACAGTGACTAGCGGGGTGGAGACCCAGTACTTC
CDR3aa: CASSQGTVTSGVETQYF
len: 17
d_gene: TRBD2
v_gene: TRBV7-3
abundance: few
j_gene: TRBJ2-5

CDR3nt: TGTGCCAGCGGGACATTTTTCTCTGGAAACACCATATATTTT
CDR3aa: CASGTFFSGNTIYF
len: 14
d_gene: -
v_gene: TRBV6-5
abundance: -
j_gene: TRBJ1-3

CDR3nt: TGTGCCAGCACCTTAAGTGGCACCGCCGCTGAAGCTTTCTTT
CDR3aa: CASTLSGTAAEAFF
len: 14
d_gene: -
v_gene: TRBV7-2
abundance: few
j_gene: TRBJ1-1

CDR3nt: TGTGCCAGCAGCGTAGGGACAGGGGATGGCAATCAGCCCCAGCATTTT
CDR3aa: CASSVGTGDGNQPQHF
len: 16
d_gene: TRBD1
v_gene: TRBV9
abundance: many
j_gene: TRBJ1-5

CDR3nt: TGTGCCAGCAGCTTAGTAGGACAGGGAGGAGAAAAACTGTTTTTT
CDR3aa: CASSLVGQGGEKLFF
len: 15
d_gene: TRBD1
v_gene: TRBV7-8
abundance: few
j_gene: TRBJ1-4

CDR3nt: TGTGCCAGCAGTGAAGTGCGGGGTGCAGGCGAGACCCAGTACTTC
CDR3aa: CASSEVRGAGETQYF
len: 15
d_gene: -
v_gene: TRBV25-1
abundance: many
j_gene: TRBJ2-5

CDR3nt: TGCAGCGACGACAGGGGAGCTGGAAACACCATATATTTT
CDR3aa: CSDDRGAGNTIYF
len: 13
d_gene: TRBD1
v_gene: TRBV29-1
abundance: -
j_gene: TRBJ1-3

CDR3nt: TGTGCCAGCAGTGTTGAACAGGGGCAAGAGACCCAGTACTTC
CDR3aa: CASSVEQGQETQYF
len: 14
d_gene: TRBD1
v_gene: TRBV2
abundance: many
j_gene: TRBJ2-5

CDR3nt: TGTGCCAGCAGTTACGGGGGTAATGGCTACACCTTC
CDR3aa: CASSYGGNGYTF
len: 12
d_gene: -
v_gene: TRBV6-5
abundance: -
j_gene: TRBJ1-2

CDR3nt: TGTGCCACCAGCAGAGATGGGGGACATGACTCCTACGAGCAGTACTTC
CDR3aa: CATSRDGGHDSYEQYF
len: 16
d_gene: -
v_gene: TRBV15
abundance: -
j_gene: TRBJ2-7

CDR3nt: TGTGCCAGCAGTGAAAACAGGGGGCGGATAGAGACCCAGTACTTC
CDR3aa: CASSENRGRIETQYF
len: 15
d_gene: TRBD1
v_gene: TRBV7-3
abundance: few
j_gene: TRBJ2-5

CDR3nt: TGTGCCAGCAGCTTAGATGGAGGGGACCACTCCTACGAGCAGTACTTC
CDR3aa: CASSLDGGDHSYEQYF
len: 16
d_gene: -
v_gene: TRBV7-2
abundance: -
j_gene: TRBJ2-7

CDR3nt: TGTGCCAGCAGCCGTGGACAGGATGGTGGCTACACCTTC
CDR3aa: CASSRGQDGGYTF
len: 13
d_gene: TRBD1
v_gene: TRBV14
abundance: many
j_gene: TRBJ1-2

CDR3nt: TGTGCCAGCACCCATGGGGGGCTGGGCTATGGCTACACCTTC
CDR3aa: CASTHGGLGYGYTF
len: 14
d_gene: -
v_gene: TRBV12-3/TRBV12-4
abundance: many
j_gene: TRBJ1-2

CDR3nt: TGTGCCAGCAGCGTGGACCCGGGACAGAATCAGCCCCAGCATTTT
CDR3aa: CASSVDPGQNQPQHF
len: 15
d_gene: TRBD1
v_gene: TRBV7-2
abundance: -
j_gene: TRBJ1-5

CDR3nt: TGCAGTGCTAGTCCGGTTTGGGAAGCTTTCTTT
CDR3aa: CSASPVWEAFF
len: 11
d_gene: -
v_gene: TRBV20-1
abundance: -
j_gene: TRBJ1-1

CDR3nt: TGTGCCAGCAGCTCCTTGGGCGTTGGCAATCAGCCCCAGCATTTT
CDR3aa: CASSSLGVGNQPQHF
len: 15
d_gene: -
v_gene: TRBV5-8
abundance: few
j_gene: TRBJ1-5

CDR3nt: TGTGCCAGCAGCTGGGGTACCTACGAGCAGTACTTC
CDR3aa: CASSWGTYEQYF
len: 12
d_gene: -
v_gene: TRBV7-2
abundance: many
j_gene: TRBJ2-7

CDR3nt: TGCAGTGCTAGAGATGCCACCCTGAACACTGAAGCTTTCTTT
CDR3aa: CSARDATLNTEAFF
len: 14
d_gene: -
v_gene: TRBV20-1
abundance: -
j_gene: TRBJ1-1

CDR3nt: TGTGCCATCAGTGATCCGACAGGGGCTCCGGAGACCCAGTACTTC
CDR3aa: CAISDPTGAPETQYF
len: 15
d_gene: TRBD1
v_gene: TRBV7-2
abundance: -
j_gene: TRBJ2-5

CDR3nt: TGTGCCAGCAGTGAATCAGGGACTAGTATTAGGGCCGAGCAGTACTTC
CDR3aa: CASSESGTSIRAEQYF
len: 16
d_gene: TRBD2
v_gene: TRBV2
abundance: -
j_gene: TRBJ2-7

CDR3nt: TGTGCCAGCAGTGACCGATTGGGGGCGCTGTTTTTT
CDR3aa: CASSDRLGALFF
len: 12
d_gene: -
v_gene: TRBV2
abundance: -
j_gene: TRBJ1-4

CDR3nt: TGTGCCACCAGTGGTGGGAATACAGGGGACGTTGGCGAGCAGTACTTC
CDR3aa: CATSGGNTGDVGEQYF
len: 16
d_gene: TRBD1
v_gene: TRBV24-1
abundance: many
j_gene: TRBJ2-7

CDR3nt: TGTGCCACCAGTGAAGGGACAGGGGGGATAAATCAGCCCCAGCATTTT
CDR3aa: CATSEGTGGINQPQHF
len: 16
d_gene: TRBD1
v_gene: TRBV24-1
abundance: many
j_gene: TRBJ1-5

CDR3nt: TGTGCCAGCAGTTACGCCGGCGACGGGAACACTGAAGCTTTCTTT
CDR3aa: CASSYAGDGNTEAFF
len: 15
d_gene: -
v_gene: TRBV2
abundance: -
j_gene: TRBJ1-1

CDR3nt: TGCAGCGTCCATACAGGGGCCTATGGCTACACCTTC
CDR3aa: CSVHTGAYGYTF
len: 12
d_gene: TRBD1
v_gene: TRBV29-1
abundance: -
j_gene: TRBJ1-2

CDR3nt: TGTGCCAGCAGCGTATGGGACAGGGTGACCGGGGAGCTGTTTTTT
CDR3aa: CASSVWDRVTGELFF
len: 15
d_gene: TRBD1
v_gene: TRBV9
abundance: -
j_gene: TRBJ2-2

CDR3nt: TGTGCCATCAGTGTGGTGCAGGGAGCCACTGAAGCTTTCTTT
CDR3aa: CAISVVQGATEAFF
len: 14
d_gene: -
v_gene: TRBV10-3
abundance: -
j_gene: TRBJ1-1

CDR3nt: TGTGCCAGCAGCACAGGGGAGGGGCCGTGGACTGAAGCTTTCTTT
CDR3aa: CASSTGEGPWTEAFF
len: 15
d_gene: TRBD1
v_gene: TRBV7-9
abundance: few
j_gene: TRBJ1-1

CDR3nt: TGTGCCAGCAGTCCCCGACGTCTCTCTGGAAACACCATATATTTT
CDR3aa: CASSPRRLSGNTIYF
len: 15
d_gene: -
v_gene: TRBV10-3
abundance: -
j_gene: TRBJ1-3

CDR3nt: TGTGCCAGCAGTTTAGCGTACAGCTGGGGGGCAACTAATGAAAAACTGTTTTTT
CDR3aa: CASSLAYSWGATNEKLFF
len: 18
d_gene: -
v_gene: TRBV12-3/TRBV12-4
abundance: -
j_gene: TRBJ1-4

CDR3nt: TGCAGCAATGCGGGCGCCTACGAGCAGTACTTC
CDR3aa: CSNAGAYEQYF
len: 11
d_gene: -
v_gene: TRBV29-1
abundance: once
j_gene: TRBJ2-7

CDR3nt: TGTGCCATCAGTTTGGAGACAGGAAACACCATATATTTT
CDR3aa: CAISLETGNTIYF
len: 13
d_gene: -
v_gene: TRBV10-3
abundance: -
j_gene: TRBJ1-3

CDR3nt: TGTGCCAGTAGTAGGACAGGCCAAAATGAAAAACTGTTTTTT
CDR3aa: CASSRTGQNEKLFF
len: 14
d_gene: TRBD1
v_gene: TRBV19
abundance: many
j_gene: TRBJ1-4

CDR3nt: TGCAGCGTTGCTACTAGCGGAAGCACAGGTACGCAGTATTTT
CDR3aa: CSVATSGSTGTQYF
len: 14
d_gene: TRBD2
v_gene: TRBV29-1
abundance: -
j_gene: TRBJ2-3

CDR3nt: TGCAGCGTTGAAGGTCCGGGACTAGCGGGAGGTAACACCGGGGAGCTGTTTTTT
CDR3aa: CSVEGPGLAGGNTGELFF
len: 18
d_gene: TRBD2
v_gene: TRBV29-1
abundance: -
j_gene: TRBJ2-2

CDR3nt: TGCAGCGTTGACGTCCCGGACAGGGACTATGGCTACACCTTC
CDR3aa: CSVDVPDRDYGYTF
len: 14
d_gene: TRBD1
v_gene: TRBV29-1
abundance: many
j_gene: TRBJ1-2

CDR3nt: TGCAGCCAGACTAACAGGGCCCGAGCTTTCTTT
CDR3aa: CSQTNRARAFF
len: 11
d_gene: -
v_gene: TRBV29-1
abundance: -
j_gene: TRBJ1-1

CDR3nt: TGTGCCACCAGTGACCTGAGCGGGGGCACTCAAGAGACCCAGTACTTC
CDR3aa: CATSDLSGGTQETQYF
len: 16
d_gene: TRBD2
v_gene: TRBV24-1
abundance: -
j_gene: TRBJ2-5

CDR3nt: TGTGCCATCAGTTTGGACCGTAATTCACCCCTCCACTTT
CDR3aa: CAISLDRNSPLHF
len: 13
d_gene: -
v_gene: TRBV10-3
abundance: many
j_gene: TRBJ1-6

CDR3nt: TGTGCCAGCAGTTACGATGGGGCCGGCTCCTACGAGCAGTACTTC
CDR3aa: CASSYDGAGSYEQYF
len: 15
d_gene: -
v_gene: TRBV2
abundance: -
j_gene: TRBJ2-7

CDR3nt: TGTGCCAGCAGCACGGGGGTGGCTGGGAATCAGCCCCAGCATTTT
CDR3aa: CASSTGVAGNQPQHF
len: 15
d_gene: -
v_gene: TRBV7-8
abundance: few
j_gene: TRBJ1-5

CDR3nt: TGCAGCACACTGACTAGCGTTCACACCGGGGAGCTGTTTTTT
CDR3aa: CSTLTSVHTGELFF
len: 14
d_gene: TRBD2
v_gene: TRBV29-1
abundance: -
j_gene: TRBJ2-2

CDR3nt: TGTGCCAGCAGTGAAGCTCGGTCAGGCGGGGAGCTGTTTTTT
CDR3aa: CASSEARSGGELFF
len: 14
d_gene: -
v_gene: TRBV2
abundance: -
j_gene: TRBJ2-2

CDR3nt: TGTGCCAGCAGTGAATGGGGGGCTAATGAAAAACTGTTTTTT
CDR3aa: CASSEWGANEKLFF
len: 14
d_gene: -
v_gene: TRBV25-1
abundance: -
j_gene: TRBJ1-4

CDR3nt: TGTGCCAGCAGTTACAGGGCAGGACAGGGGACGAACACTGAAGCTTTCTTT
CDR3aa: CASSYRAGQGTNTEAFF
len: 17
d_gene: TRBD1
v_gene: TRBV6-6
abundance: -
j_gene: TRBJ1-1

CDR3nt: TGTGCCAGCAGTTACAGGGTCGGGGGGAACACTGAAGCTTTCTTT
CDR3aa: CASSYRVGGNTEAFF
len: 15
d_gene: -
v_gene: TRBV6-6
abundance: many
j_gene: TRBJ1-1

CDR3nt: TGTGCCAGCAGCCCCCTAGCGGGAGTGATCACCGGGGAGCTGTTTTTT
CDR3aa: CASSPLAGVITGELFF
len: 16
d_gene: TRBD2
v_gene: TRBV7-9
abundance: few
j_gene: TRBJ2-2